This entry features one TCR beta chain sequence. CDR1 KGHSH and CDR2 LQKENI come from the germline V gene. V gave up 4 bases and J gave up 6 bases, with 15 bases separating them. The CDR3 runs 14 residues. This specimen belongs to a study of blood T cell repertoires in COVID-19. Overall study: Researchers got acute and convalescent COVID-19 samples from the United States, Italy and Spain.

Per the original methods: Amplifying reference gene primers gave estimates of nucleated cell counts. The table came from immunoSEQ multiplex PCR; TCRdb's copy has only in-frame clones and leaves some out. D and trimming were read from the DNA, whereas the V and J calls and clone size are those reported in that table. The sample lists about 220,000 clones, 84% occurring once. This receptor was identified in a woman aged 55 to 70 with acute or convalescent COVID-19. V usage is TRBV18 and J usage is TRBJ1-1; D not certain. The sequencing sample was made of peripheral blood. CDR3 region: CASSLQTTGAEAFF. In nucleotides, the CDR3 is TGTGCCAGCTCACTTCAGACGACTGGTGCTGAAGCTTTCTTT. Filled out from reference TRBV18 and TRBJ1-1, the complete variable domain reads NAGVMQNPRHLVRRRGQEARLRCSPMKGHSHVYWYRQLPEEGLKFMVYLQKENIIDESGMPKERFSAEFPKEGPSILRIQQVVRGDSAAYFCASSLQTTGAEAFFGQGTRLTVV.